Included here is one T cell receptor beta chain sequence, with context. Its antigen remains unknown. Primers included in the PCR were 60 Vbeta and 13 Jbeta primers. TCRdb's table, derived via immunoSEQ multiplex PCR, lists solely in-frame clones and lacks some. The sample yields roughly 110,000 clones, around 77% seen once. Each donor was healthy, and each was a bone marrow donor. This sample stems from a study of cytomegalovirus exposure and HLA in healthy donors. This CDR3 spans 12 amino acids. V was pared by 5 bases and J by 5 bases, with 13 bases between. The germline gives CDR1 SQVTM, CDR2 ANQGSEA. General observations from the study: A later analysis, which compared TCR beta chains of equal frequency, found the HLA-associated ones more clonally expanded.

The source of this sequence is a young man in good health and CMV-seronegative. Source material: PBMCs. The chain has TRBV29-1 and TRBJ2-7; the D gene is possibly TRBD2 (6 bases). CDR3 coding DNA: TGCAGCGTTTGGTCGGGGGTAGACGAGCAGTACTTC. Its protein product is CSVWSGVDEQYF.